This T cell receptor beta chain was sequenced during a study of T-cell memory formation after mild COVID-19. Study summary: TCR clusters were mostly donor specific. Overall study findings and caveats: Contracting CD4+ clones lay largely in CM and EM, with CD8+ ones residing in EMRA. The authors left the SARS-CoV-2 specificity of second-wave clones peaking on day 37 unconfirmed.

Concerning this clonotype itself: Its specificity is unknown.

The CDR3 length is 16 residues. Germline V gene sequence: CDR1 SEHNR, CDR2 FQNEAQ (reference sequence). The V gene end was trimmed by 4 bases and the J gene end by 3 bases; junction bases not matched to a gene: 8. Using its own MiXCR run on the 5' RACE reads, TCRdb lists one record per CDR3 protein. The sample consists of fewer than 400,000 distinct CDR3 sequences, 10% to 15% of them appearing once. The sequence derives from a man between 18 and 29 years old who had mild COVID-19 (a few samples of this study predate the infection). Cell type and time point are not known. Material: PBMCs or a T cell subset sorted from them (not recorded which). This chain connects TRBV7-9 to TRBJ1-4, with 7 bases identical to TRBD1. In DNA form, the CDR3 reads TGTGCCAGCAGCTCCAACCGGGACAGAGCTAATGAAAAACTGTTTTTT. It yields the protein CASSSNRDRANEKLFF.